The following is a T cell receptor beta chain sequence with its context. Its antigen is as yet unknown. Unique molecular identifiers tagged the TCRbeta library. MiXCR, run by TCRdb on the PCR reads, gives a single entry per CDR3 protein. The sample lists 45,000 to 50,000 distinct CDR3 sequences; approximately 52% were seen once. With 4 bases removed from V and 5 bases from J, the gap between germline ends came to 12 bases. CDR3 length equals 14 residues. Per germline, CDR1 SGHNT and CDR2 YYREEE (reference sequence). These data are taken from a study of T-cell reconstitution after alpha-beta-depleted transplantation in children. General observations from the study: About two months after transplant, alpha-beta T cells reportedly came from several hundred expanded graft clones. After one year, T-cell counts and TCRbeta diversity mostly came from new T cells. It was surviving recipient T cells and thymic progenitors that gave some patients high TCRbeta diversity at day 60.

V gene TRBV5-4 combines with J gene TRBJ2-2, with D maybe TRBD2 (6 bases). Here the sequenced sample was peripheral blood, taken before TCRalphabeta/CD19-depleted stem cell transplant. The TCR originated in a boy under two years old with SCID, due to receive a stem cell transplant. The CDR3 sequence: CASSTRDLTGELFF. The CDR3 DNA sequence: TGTGCCAGCAGCACCCGGGACTTGACCGGGGAGCTGTTTTTT.